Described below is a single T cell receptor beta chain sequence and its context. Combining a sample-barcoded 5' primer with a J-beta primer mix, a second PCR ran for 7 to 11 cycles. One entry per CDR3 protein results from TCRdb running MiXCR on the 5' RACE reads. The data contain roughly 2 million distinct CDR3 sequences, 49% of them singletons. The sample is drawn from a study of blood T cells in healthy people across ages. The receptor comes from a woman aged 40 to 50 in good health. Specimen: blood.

The CDR3 bases are TGTGCCAGCAGTTACTCGTACGGGCAGTCCTCCTACGAGCAGTACTTC. This gives the protein CASSYSYGQSSYEQYF. The genes are TRBV6-5 and TRBJ2-7, with D hard to call. The CDR3 sequence is 16 residues long. The ends were cut back, 0 bases at V and 0 bases at J, with 12 bases in the middle. Germline V gene sequence: CDR1 MNHEY, CDR2 SVGAGI.